The clone carrying this T cell receptor (beta chain) was detected many times. Each CDR3 protein is one row after TCRdb ran MiXCR on the 5' RACE reads. The sample carries a few hundred thousand distinct CDR3 sequences, about an eighth recorded once. This entry comes from a study of identical twins. Between the trimmed V and J ends, which lost 5 bases and 0 bases, there was a span of 20 bases. The CDR3 length is 18 residues. Looked up from germline, CDR1 is MNHEY and CDR2 is SMNVEV (reference sequence). In addition, the sample was reused for a study of yellow fever vaccine responses in identical twins. As that study records: Twins reportedly mounted vaccine T cell responses that seemed partly convergent, partly personalized.

The material sequenced was memory (CD45RO+) T cells sorted from blood. The clonotype originates from a woman under 30 in good health. The rearrangement joins TRBV27 to TRBJ2-1; a possible D gene is TRBD2 (5 bases). This CDR3 is CASSKTPGLLSSYNEQFF. CDR3 in DNA: TGTGCCAGCAGTAAAACCCCCGGACTCCTGAGCTCCTACAATGAGCAGTTCTTC.